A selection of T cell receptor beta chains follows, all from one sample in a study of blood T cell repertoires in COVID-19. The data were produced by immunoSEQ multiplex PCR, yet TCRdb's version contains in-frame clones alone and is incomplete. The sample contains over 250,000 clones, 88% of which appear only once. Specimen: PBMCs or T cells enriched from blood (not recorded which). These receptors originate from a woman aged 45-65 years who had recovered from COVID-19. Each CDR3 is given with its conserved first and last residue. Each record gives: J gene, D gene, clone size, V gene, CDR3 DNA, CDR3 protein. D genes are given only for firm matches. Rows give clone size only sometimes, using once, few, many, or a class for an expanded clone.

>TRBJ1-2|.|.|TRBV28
TGTGCCAGCAGTTTGGGGGGGGCAGGTAACTATGGCTACACCTTC
CASSLGGAGNYGYTF
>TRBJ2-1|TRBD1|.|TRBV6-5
TGTGCCAGCAGTTACGGGACAGGGGTGGAACAGTTCTTC
CASSYGTGVEQFF
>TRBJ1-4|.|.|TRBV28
TGTGCCAGCAGTAACCCCGCCGGGAGGGTCGTTACAACTAATGAAAAACTGTTTTTT
CASSNPAGRVVTTNEKLFF
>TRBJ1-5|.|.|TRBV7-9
TGTGCCAGCAGCTTCGACAGCACATCACGCCCCCAGCATTTT
CASSFDSTSRPQHF
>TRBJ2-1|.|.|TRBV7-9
TGTGCCAGCAGCCTCCTGGGCGGGACGGGAGCCTACAATGAGCAGTTCTTC
CASSLLGGTGAYNEQFF
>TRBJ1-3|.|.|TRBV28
TGTGCCACCCGAGGCTCTGGAAACACCATATATTTT
CATRGSGNTIYF
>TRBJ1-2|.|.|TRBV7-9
TGTGCCAGCAGCCCTACAGGGTTATGGGGCTACACCTTC
CASSPTGLWGYTF
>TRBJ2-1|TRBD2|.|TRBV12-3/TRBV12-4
TGTGCCAGCACCGGACTAGCAGGCGATGAGCAGTTCTTC
CASTGLAGDEQFF
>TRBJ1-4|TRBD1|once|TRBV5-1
TGCGCCAGCAGCTTGGCCTCGACAGGGGGTTTGACTAATGAAAAACTGTTTTTT
CASSLASTGGLTNEKLFF
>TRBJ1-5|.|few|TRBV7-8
TGTGCCAGCAGCTTCGGATCGCGAGGTCAGCCCCAGCATTTT
CASSFGSRGQPQHF
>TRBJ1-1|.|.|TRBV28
TGTGCCAGCAGTCCGCAGGGATATTCGAACACTGAAGCTTTCTTT
CASSPQGYSNTEAFF
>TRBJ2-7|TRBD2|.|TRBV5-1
TGCGCCAGCAGCCCCCTAGCGGGAGTCGACGAGCAGTACTTC
CASSPLAGVDEQYF
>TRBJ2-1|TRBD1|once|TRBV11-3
TGTGCCAGCAGCTTGAGGACAGGGGGTTACAATGAGCAGTTCTTC
CASSLRTGGYNEQFF
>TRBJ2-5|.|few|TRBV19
TGTGCCAGCTCCCCTGCCCGGGTAGGGGAAGAGACCCAGTACTTC
CASSPARVGEETQYF
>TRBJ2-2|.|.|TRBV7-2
TGTGCCAGCAGATTTAACAGGGCCGGGGAGCTGTTTTTT
CASRFNRAGELFF
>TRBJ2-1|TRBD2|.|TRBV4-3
TGCGCCAGCAGCCAAGATCTCGCGGGAGGGGGCTACAATGAGCAGTTCTTC
CASSQDLAGGGYNEQFF
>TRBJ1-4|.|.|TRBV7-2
TGTGCCAGCAGCTGGGCGGGAACGAATGAAAAACTGTTTTTT
CASSWAGTNEKLFF
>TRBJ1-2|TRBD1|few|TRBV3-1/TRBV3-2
TGTGCCAGCAGCCAAGGACAGGGTGGGGTTAGCTATGGCTACACCTTC
CASSQGQGGVSYGYTF
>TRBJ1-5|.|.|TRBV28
TGTGCCAGCAGTCCCCTTTCAGGGTTACAGCCCCAGCATTTT
CASSPLSGLQPQHF
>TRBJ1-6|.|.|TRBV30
TGTGCCTGGAGGCCTCGACAGAGCTCCTATAATTCACCCCTCCACTTT
CAWRPRQSSYNSPLHF